This TCR beta chain came from a study of blood T cell repertoires in COVID-19. Study-wide background: T cells, B-cell-depleted T cells, or PBMCs supplied cDNA or gDNA.

The sample holds one count of this clone. Under the authors' procedure: Scientists estimated how many nucleated cells there were by amplifying reference gene primers. TCRdb keeps only in-frame clones here, not all; method: immunoSEQ multiplex PCR. The V and J calls and clone size come from that table; D and trimming were worked out from the DNA. Among roughly 110,000 clones listed, over 80% were seen once. Sequencing input: peripheral blood. The source of this sequence is a woman between 65 and 79 years old with acute or convalescent COVID-19.

This chain's CDR3 is CASKRLFSGNTIYF. CDR3 DNA sequence: TGTGCCAGCAAGAGACTCTTCTCTGGAAACACCATATATTTT. This chain joins TRBV6-4 and TRBJ1-3; no clear D. This CDR3 is 14 amino acids long. The V end lost 7 bases, the J end lost 0 bases, and 10 bases lay between the germline ends. Germline V gene data show CDR1 as MRHNA and CDR2 as SNTAGT.